This is a list of T cell receptor beta chains from one sample in a study of T cell responses to AZD1222 COVID-19 vaccine. Some clones are missing from TCRdb's copy, which holds only in-frame ones; the method was immunoSEQ multiplex PCR. The sample holds about 100,000 clones, more than 75% seen once. The sequencing here drew on peripheral blood, taken on day 0 of AZD1222 vaccination. These receptors came from an adult in good health. Each CDR3 is given with its conserved first and last residue. D genes are given only for firm matches. The size field is filled for only some rows; it gives once, few, many or a size class.

once | TRBJ1-1 | NA | TRBV28 | TGTGCCAGCAGTTTAGCTTTAGGCACTGAAGCTTTCTTT | CASSLALGTEAFF
NA | TRBJ1-5 | NA | TRBV29-1 | TGCAGCGTTGTAGGCGATAGCAATCAGCCCCAGCATTTT | CSVVGDSNQPQHF
NA | TRBJ1-2 | TRBD1 | TRBV10-3 | TGTGCCATCGCTGGTCCAGGGGGTAACTATGGCTACACCTTC | CAIAGPGGNYGYTF
NA | TRBJ2-1 | TRBD2 | TRBV4-3 | TGCGCCAGCAGCCAAGAGGCTAGCGGTTACAATGAGCAGTTCTTC | CASSQEASGYNEQFF
NA | TRBJ1-1 | NA | TRBV7-9 | TGTGCCAGCAGGGCTACTACGGTGAACACTGAAGCTTTCTTT | CASRATTVNTEAFF
once | TRBJ2-7 | TRBD1 | TRBV3-1/TRBV3-2 | TGTGCCAGCAGCCAAGCAGACAGGGGGAATGGCGAGCAGTACTTC | CASSQADRGNGEQYF
NA | TRBJ2-3 | TRBD2 | TRBV19 | TGTGCCAGTAGTGGCTTTTCCCGGGAGGGCCAAGATACGCAGTATTTT | CASSGFSREGQDTQYF
NA | TRBJ1-1 | NA | TRBV27 | TGTGCCAGCAGAACTGACGGGGGAACCACTGAAGCTTTCTTT | CASRTDGGTTEAFF
NA | TRBJ2-5 | NA | TRBV5-1 | TGCGCCAGCAGCTTGTCCAAGGGGGAAGAGACCCAGTACTTC | CASSLSKGEETQYF
once | TRBJ1-5 | NA | TRBV4-3 | TGCGCCAGCAGCCAGGGGGGTGGGCCCCAGCATTTT | CASSQGGGPQHF
NA | TRBJ2-1 | NA | TRBV29-1 | TGCAGCGTTGTGGTGTATCGCGGCAATGAGCAGTTCTTC | CSVVVYRGNEQFF
NA | TRBJ2-1 | TRBD1 | TRBV6-1 | TGTGCCAGCAGTGACCGACAGGGGGCCTACAATGAGCAGTTCTTC | CASSDRQGAYNEQFF
once | TRBJ1-4 | NA | TRBV7-2 | TGTGCCAGCAGCTATCAACCAACTAATGAAAAACTGTTTTTT | CASSYQPTNEKLFF
NA | TRBJ1-1 | NA | TRBV18 | TGTGCCAGCTCACCACCGGTTAGCGTCGAGGCAGGTGAAGCTTTCTTT | CASSPPVSVEAGEAFF
once | TRBJ2-1 | NA | TRBV19 | TGTGCCAGTAGCGTACAGGACGAATACAATGAGCAGTTCTTC | CASSVQDEYNEQFF
NA | TRBJ2-2 | NA | TRBV9 | TGTGCCAGCAGCCCAATGTCCGGGAAAAACACCGGGGAGCTGTTTTTT | CASSPMSGKNTGELFF
once | TRBJ1-4 | NA | TRBV28 | TGTGCCAGCAGTTTTGACGAAAAACTGTTTTTT | CASSFDEKLFF
NA | TRBJ2-7 | TRBD1 | TRBV27 | TGTGCCAGCAGTAACTTAGGGACAGGGACCTACGAGCAGTACTTC | CASSNLGTGTYEQYF
NA | TRBJ1-2 | TRBD1 | TRBV2 | TGTGCCAGCAGTGATACATGGACAGGGGTGGACGGCTACACCTTC | CASSDTWTGVDGYTF
once | TRBJ2-5 | NA | TRBV27 | TGTGCCAGCAGTCTCCTACTTCAGGGGGAGACCCAGTACTTC | CASSLLLQGETQYF
NA | TRBJ1-6 | NA | TRBV5-5 | TGTGCCAGCAGCTTCGTGGGGGCCTATAATTCACCCCTCCACTTT | CASSFVGAYNSPLHF
NA | TRBJ2-1 | NA | TRBV9 | TGTGCCAGCAGCGAAGGGACATACAATGAGCAGTTCTTC | CASSEGTYNEQFF
NA | TRBJ1-1 | NA | TRBV25-1 | TGTGCCAGCAGTCAGGTCGGGGGGATAATGAACACTGAAGCTTTCTTT | CASSQVGGIMNTEAFF
NA | TRBJ1-4 | TRBD1 | TRBV11-3 | TGTGCCAGCAGCTACGGGCCGGGACAGGATAATGAAAAACTGTTTTTT | CASSYGPGQDNEKLFF
NA | TRBJ1-5 | NA | TRBV27 | TGTGCCAGCAGCTCAGGTGGACAGCCCCAGCATTTT | CASSSGGQPQHF
NA | TRBJ2-7 | NA | TRBV11-2 | TGTGCCAGCAGCTTAGGTGGGGTGAACTCCTACGAGCAGTACTTC | CASSLGGVNSYEQYF
NA | TRBJ2-5 | TRBD1 | TRBV5-6 | TGTGCCAGCAGCGGAGACAGGGGGCAGGGGACCCAGTACTTC | CASSGDRGQGTQYF
NA | TRBJ2-2 | NA | TRBV6-6 | TGTGCCAGCAGTCTGGGAAGACGGACGGCGAACACCGGGGAGCTGTTTTTT | CASSLGRRTANTGELFF
once | TRBJ2-7 | NA | TRBV28 | TGTGCCAGCAGTTCCCAAGACGCTCTCTACGGTGGGCAGTACTTC | CASSSQDALYGGQYF
NA | TRBJ2-2 | TRBD1 | TRBV6-6 | TGTGCCAGCATTTCCGACAGGGGCGACACCGGGGAGCTGTTTTTT | CASISDRGDTGELFF
NA | TRBJ1-6 | NA | TRBV4-3 | TGCGCCAGCAGCCAAGAAGGTAGATCACCCCTCCACTTT | CASSQEGRSPLHF
NA | TRBJ2-5 | TRBD2 | TRBV11-3 | TGTGCCAGCAGCTTAGGGACTAGCGGCCGACAAGAGACCCAGTACTTC | CASSLGTSGRQETQYF
NA | TRBJ1-5 | NA | TRBV2 | TGTGCCAGCAGTGAGCAGGGGTCCAATCAGCCCCAGCATTTT | CASSEQGSNQPQHF
NA | TRBJ1-2 | TRBD1 | TRBV30 | TGTGCCTGGAGTGTACAGGGGGCGCGGGGCTATGGCTACACCTTC | CAWSVQGARGYGYTF
NA | TRBJ1-1 | NA | TRBV6-5 | TGTGCCAGCACGGACATTCGGAAGGGGACTGAAGCTTTCTTT | CASTDIRKGTEAFF
NA | TRBJ1-6 | TRBD1 | TRBV7-9 | TGTGCCAGCAGCTTCCTTGAGGCCGCAGGGGGTTCACCCCTCCACTTT | CASSFLEAAGGSPLHF
NA | TRBJ1-2 | NA | TRBV5-6 | TGTGCCAGCAGCTTGGGTTGGGGTCCCTATGGCTACACCTTC | CASSLGWGPYGYTF
NA | TRBJ1-6 | TRBD1 | TRBV7-3 | TGTGCCAGCAGCCCACGACAGGGGGATTCACCCCTCCACTTT | CASSPRQGDSPLHF
NA | TRBJ2-2 | NA | TRBV11-2 | TGTGCCAGCAGCTCTACCGGGGAGCTGTTTTTT | CASSSTGELFF
NA | TRBJ2-7 | NA | TRBV6-5 | TGTGCCAGCAAACCGCCTAGCCACGACGAGCAGTACTTC | CASKPPSHDEQYF
NA | TRBJ2-1 | NA | TRBV29-1 | TGCAGCGTTGGAAACAATGAGCAGTTCTTC | CSVGNNEQFF
NA | TRBJ2-3 | NA | TRBV4-1 | TGCGCCAGCACCAACGTTGGCACAGATACGCAGTATTTT | CASTNVGTDTQYF
NA | TRBJ1-5 | TRBD1 | TRBV27 | TGTGCCAGCTCCGCTCACTTTGACAGGGCTGGGAATCAGCCCCAGCATTTT | CASSAHFDRAGNQPQHF
once | TRBJ2-7 | TRBD1 | TRBV6-2/TRBV6-3 | TGTGCCAGCAGTTACAGAGTAGGGACAGTGAACTACGAGCAGTACTTC | CASSYRVGTVNYEQYF
NA | TRBJ1-1 | NA | TRBV2 | TGTGCCAGCAGTGAGGAGGGGAACACTGAAGCTTTCTTT | CASSEEGNTEAFF
once | TRBJ2-3 | TRBD2 | TRBV3-1/TRBV3-2 | TGTGCCAGCAGCCGCGGGACTAGAGGGTTTACAGATACGCAGTATTTT | CASSRGTRGFTDTQYF
NA | TRBJ2-2 | TRBD1 | TRBV7-2 | TGTGCCAGCAGGAGGGACAGGGGCACCGGGGAGCTGTTTTTT | CASRRDRGTGELFF
NA | TRBJ2-1 | NA | TRBV5-1 | TGCGCCAGCAGCTTGGTAGGGGGGGCGTATGAGCAGTTCTTC | CASSLVGGAYEQFF
NA | TRBJ2-5 | NA | TRBV5-1 | TGCGCCAGCAGCTTGGCCATGGGGGAAGAGACCCAGTACTTC | CASSLAMGEETQYF
NA | TRBJ1-4 | TRBD1 | TRBV7-8 | TGTGCCAGCAGCTTAAGAGACAGGGGGCAGGATGAAAAACTGTTTTTT | CASSLRDRGQDEKLFF
NA | TRBJ2-3 | NA | TRBV9 | TGTGCCAGTCCCGACGAGCCACACAAATATATCACAGATACGCAGTATTTT | CASPDEPHKYITDTQYF
NA | TRBJ2-5 | NA | TRBV2 | TGTGCCAGCAGGGGTGAGGAGACCCAGTACTTC | CASRGEETQYF